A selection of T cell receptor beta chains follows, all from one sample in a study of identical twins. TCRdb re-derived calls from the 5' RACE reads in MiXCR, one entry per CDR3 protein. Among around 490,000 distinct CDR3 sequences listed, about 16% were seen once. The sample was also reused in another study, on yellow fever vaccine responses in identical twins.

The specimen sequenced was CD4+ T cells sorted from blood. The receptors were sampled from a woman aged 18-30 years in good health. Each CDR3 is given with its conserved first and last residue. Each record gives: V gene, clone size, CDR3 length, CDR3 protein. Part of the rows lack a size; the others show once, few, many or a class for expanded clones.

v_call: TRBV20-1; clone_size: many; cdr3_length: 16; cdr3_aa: CSAQDTGQGSRNEQFF
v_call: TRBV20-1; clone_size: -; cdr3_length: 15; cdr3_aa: CSATIPGLGNTEAFF
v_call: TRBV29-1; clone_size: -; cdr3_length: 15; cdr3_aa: CSVEDSGVNQETQYF
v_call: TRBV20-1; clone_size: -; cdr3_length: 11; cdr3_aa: CSARGTGGGFF
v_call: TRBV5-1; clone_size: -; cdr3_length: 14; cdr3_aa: CASTLPGQVYGYTF
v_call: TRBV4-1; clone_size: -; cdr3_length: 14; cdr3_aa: CASSPDRVGHEQYF
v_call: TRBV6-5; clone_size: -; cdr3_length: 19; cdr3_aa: CASSYGRGTTSGGTDTQYF
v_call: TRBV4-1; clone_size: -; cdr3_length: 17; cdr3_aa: CASSQTGQGKGNQPQHF
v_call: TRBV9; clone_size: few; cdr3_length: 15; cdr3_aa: CASSAPQGVVTEAFF
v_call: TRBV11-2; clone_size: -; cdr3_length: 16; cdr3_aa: CASSLGPSGLQETQYF
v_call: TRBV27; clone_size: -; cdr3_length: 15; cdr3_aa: CASSFRVGSSYEQYF
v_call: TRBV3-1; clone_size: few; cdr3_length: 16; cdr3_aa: CASSQLSGKAYNEQFF
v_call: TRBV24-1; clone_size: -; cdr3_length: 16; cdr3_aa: CATSDPSTGYQETQYF
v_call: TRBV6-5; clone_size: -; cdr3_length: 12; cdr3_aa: CASRGVNQPQHF
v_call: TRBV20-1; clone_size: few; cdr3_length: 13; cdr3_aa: CSARMTAAYGYTF
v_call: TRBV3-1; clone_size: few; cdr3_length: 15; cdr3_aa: CASSIGTLESSEAFF
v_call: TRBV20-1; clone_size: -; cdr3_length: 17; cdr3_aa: CSAYAGTLHSSYNEQFF
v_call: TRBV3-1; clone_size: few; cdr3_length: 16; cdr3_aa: CASSQRQGGAYNEQFF
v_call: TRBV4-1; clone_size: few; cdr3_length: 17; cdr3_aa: CASSQGDRADSNQPQHF
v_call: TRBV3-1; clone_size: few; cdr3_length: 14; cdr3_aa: CASSRLALSYEQYF
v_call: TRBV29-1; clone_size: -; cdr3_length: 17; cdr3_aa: CSVETLRGLTRGVEQFF
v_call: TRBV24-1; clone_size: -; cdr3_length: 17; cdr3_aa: CATARAGGPGAYNEQFF
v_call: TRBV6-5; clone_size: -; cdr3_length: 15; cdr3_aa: CASSYAGQGNQPQHF
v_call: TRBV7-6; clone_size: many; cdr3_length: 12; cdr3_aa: CASSPPSRELFF
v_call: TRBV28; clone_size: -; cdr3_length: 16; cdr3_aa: CASSSHRDRGTYEQYF
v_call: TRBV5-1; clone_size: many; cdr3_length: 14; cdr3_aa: CASSLDIISYEQYF
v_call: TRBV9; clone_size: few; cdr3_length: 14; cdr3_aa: CASSVGGTSNEQFF
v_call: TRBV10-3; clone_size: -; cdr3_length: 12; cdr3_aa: CAISVTNYGYTF